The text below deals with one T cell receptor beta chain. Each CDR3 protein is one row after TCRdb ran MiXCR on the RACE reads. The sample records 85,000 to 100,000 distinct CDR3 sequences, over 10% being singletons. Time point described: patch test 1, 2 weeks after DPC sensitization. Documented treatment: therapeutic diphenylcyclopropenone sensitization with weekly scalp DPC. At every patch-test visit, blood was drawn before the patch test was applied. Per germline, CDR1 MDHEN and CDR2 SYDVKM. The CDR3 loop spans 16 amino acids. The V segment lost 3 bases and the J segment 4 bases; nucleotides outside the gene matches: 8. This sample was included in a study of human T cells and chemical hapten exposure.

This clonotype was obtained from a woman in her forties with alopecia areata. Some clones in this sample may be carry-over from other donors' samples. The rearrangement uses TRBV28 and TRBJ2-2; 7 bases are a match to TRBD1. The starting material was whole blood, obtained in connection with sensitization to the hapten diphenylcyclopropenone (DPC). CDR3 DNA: TGTGCCAGCAGTTTCGGCTTCGCAGGGGGCACCGGGGAGCTGTTTTTT. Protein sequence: CASSFGFAGGTGELFF.